The present TCR beta chain was sequenced within a study of CD8+ T cells in alopecia areata. Extraction and reverse transcription of RNA yielded cDNA as the sequencing template. The data were produced by immunoSEQ multiplex PCR, yet TCRdb's version contains in-frame clones alone and is incomplete. This repertoire shows some 51,000 clones, over 95% found once; its top ten account for around 24%. J was trimmed by 5 bases and V by 8 bases; bases with no gene match: 18. This CDR3 has 16 amino acids. The germline V gene encodes CDR1 LGHNA and CDR2 YNFKEQ. The receptor comes from a human donor with alopecia areata. The chain recombines TRBV4-2 with TRBJ2-7; 7 bases fit TRBD1. The input for sequencing was CD8+ T cells sorted from blood, taken at week 0. The CDR3 nucleotides read TGTGCCAGCGGTGGCGGACAGGACCTCCTTTTGGACGAGCAGTACTTC. Encoded protein: CASGGGQDLLLDEQYF.